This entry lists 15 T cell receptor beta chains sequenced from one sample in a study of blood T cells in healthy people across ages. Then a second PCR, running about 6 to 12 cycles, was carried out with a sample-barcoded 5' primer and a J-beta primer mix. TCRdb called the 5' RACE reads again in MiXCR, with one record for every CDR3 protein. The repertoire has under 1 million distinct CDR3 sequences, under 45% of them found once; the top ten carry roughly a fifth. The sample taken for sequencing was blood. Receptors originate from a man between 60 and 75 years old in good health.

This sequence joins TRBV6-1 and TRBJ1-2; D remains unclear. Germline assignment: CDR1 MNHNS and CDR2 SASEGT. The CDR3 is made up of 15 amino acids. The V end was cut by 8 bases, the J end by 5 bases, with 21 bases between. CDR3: CASVNADGLSYGYTF. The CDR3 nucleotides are TGTGCCAGCGTTAACGCGGACGGCCTTTCTTATGGCTACACCTTC.

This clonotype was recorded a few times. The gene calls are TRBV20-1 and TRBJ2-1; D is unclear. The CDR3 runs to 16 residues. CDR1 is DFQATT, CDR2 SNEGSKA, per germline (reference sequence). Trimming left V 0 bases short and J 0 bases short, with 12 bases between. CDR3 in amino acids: CSARDPQSSSYNEQFF. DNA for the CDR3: TGCAGTGCTAGAGATCCTCAATCGAGCTCCTACAATGAGCAGTTCTTC.

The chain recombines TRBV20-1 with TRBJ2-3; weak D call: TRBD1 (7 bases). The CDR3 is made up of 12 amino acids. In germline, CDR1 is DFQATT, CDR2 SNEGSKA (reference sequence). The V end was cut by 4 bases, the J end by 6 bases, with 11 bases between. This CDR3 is CSANPGGDTQYF. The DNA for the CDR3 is TGCAGTGCTAATCCAGGGGGGGATACGCAGTATTTT.

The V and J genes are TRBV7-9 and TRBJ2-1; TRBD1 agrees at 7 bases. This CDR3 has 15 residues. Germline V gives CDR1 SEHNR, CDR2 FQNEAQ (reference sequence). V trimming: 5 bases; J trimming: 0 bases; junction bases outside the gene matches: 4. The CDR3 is CASSMTGTSYNEQFF. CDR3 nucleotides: TGTGCCAGCAGCATGACAGGGACCTCCTACAATGAGCAGTTCTTC.

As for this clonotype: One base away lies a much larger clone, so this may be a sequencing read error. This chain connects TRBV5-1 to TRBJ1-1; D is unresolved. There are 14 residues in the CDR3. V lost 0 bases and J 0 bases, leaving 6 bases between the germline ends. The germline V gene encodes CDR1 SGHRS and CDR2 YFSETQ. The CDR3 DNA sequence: TGCGCCAGCAGCTTGGGCGACGTGAACACTGAAGCTTTCTTT. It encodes CASSLGDVNTEAFF.

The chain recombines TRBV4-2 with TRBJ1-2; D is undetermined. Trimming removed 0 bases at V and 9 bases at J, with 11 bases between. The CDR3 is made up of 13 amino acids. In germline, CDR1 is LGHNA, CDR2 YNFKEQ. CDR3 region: CASSQDVGRRYTF. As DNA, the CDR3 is TGTGCCAGCAGCCAAGACGTGGGCCGGCGCTACACCTTC.

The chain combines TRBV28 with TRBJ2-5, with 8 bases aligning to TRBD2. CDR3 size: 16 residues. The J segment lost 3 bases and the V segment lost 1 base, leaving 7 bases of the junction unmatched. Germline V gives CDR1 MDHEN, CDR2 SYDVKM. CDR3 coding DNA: TGTGCCAGCAGTTTATATCGACGAGCGGGGGAAGAGACCCAGTACTTC. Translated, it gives CASSLYRRAGEETQYF.

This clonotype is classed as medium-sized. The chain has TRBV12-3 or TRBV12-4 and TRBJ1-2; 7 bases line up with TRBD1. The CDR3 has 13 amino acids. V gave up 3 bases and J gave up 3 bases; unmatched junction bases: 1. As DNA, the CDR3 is TGTGCCAGCAGTTTCCAGGGGGACTATGGCTACACCTTC. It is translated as CASSFQGDYGYTF.

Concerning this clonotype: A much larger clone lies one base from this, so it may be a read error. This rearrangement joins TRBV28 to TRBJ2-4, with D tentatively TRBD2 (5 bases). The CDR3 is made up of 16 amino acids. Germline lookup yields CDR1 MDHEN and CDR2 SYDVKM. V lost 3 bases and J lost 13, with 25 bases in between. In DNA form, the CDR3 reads TGTGCCAGCAGTTTCAGAAAGGTTAAAGGGCCGAGGGCCCAGTACTTC. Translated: CASSFRKVKGPRAQYF.

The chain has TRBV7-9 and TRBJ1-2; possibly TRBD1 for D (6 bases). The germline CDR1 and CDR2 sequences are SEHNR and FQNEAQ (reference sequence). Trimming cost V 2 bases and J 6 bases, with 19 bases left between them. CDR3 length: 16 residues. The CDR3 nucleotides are TGTGCCAGCAGCTTACCCGTGAGGGAGGACAGAAATGGCTACACCTTC. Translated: CASSLPVREDRNGYTF. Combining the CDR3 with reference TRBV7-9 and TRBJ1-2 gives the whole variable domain DTGVSQNPRHKITKRGQNVTFRCDPISEHNRLYWYRQTLGQGPEFLTYFQNEAQLEKSRLLSDRFSAERPKGSFSTLEIQRTEQGDSAMYLCASSLPVREDRNGYTFGSGTRLTVV.

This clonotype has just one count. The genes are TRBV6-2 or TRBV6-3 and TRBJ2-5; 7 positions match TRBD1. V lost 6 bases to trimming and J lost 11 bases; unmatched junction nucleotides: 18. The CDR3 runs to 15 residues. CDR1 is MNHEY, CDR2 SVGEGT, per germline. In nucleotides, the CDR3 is TGTGCCAGCAGCCTCCGCCCCCCGACAGGGAATAAACAGTACTTC. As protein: CASSLRPPTGNKQYF.

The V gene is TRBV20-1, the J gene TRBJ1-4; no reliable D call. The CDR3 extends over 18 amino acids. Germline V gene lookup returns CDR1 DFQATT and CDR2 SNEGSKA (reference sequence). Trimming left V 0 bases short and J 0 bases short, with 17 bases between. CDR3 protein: CSARDLRQRITTNEKLFF. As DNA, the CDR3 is TGCAGTGCTAGAGATCTTAGGCAGAGGATAACAACTAATGAAAAACTGTTTTTT.

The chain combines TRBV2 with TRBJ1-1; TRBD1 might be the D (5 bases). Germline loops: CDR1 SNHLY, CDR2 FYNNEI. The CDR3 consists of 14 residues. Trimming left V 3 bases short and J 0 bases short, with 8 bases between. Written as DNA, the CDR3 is TGTGCCAGCAGTGAGGGACGTATGAACACTGAAGCTTTCTTT. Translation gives CASSEGRMNTEAFF.

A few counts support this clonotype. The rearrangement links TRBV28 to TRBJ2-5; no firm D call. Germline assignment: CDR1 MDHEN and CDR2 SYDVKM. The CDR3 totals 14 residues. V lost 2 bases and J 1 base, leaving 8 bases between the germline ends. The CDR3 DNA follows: TGTGCCAGCAGTTTACACAAAACCCAAGAGACCCAGTACTTC. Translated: CASSLHKTQETQYF.

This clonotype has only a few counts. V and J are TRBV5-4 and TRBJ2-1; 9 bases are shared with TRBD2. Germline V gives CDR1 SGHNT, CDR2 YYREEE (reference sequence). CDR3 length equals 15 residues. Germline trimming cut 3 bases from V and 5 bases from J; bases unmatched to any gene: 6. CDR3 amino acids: CASSWSGGRDNEQFF. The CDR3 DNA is TGTGCCAGCAGCTGGAGCGGGGGGCGAGACAATGAGCAGTTCTTC.